This TCR beta chain was sequenced during a study of T cells in Graves' hyperthyroidism and ophthalmopathy. Template material for amplifying TCR beta CDR3 regions consisted of RNA transcripts. In the first-round RT-PCR of the TCR CDR3, the HTBI primer set was used. TCRdb re-analysed the multiplex PCR reads in MiXCR, keeping a single row per CDR3 protein. The data contain around 600,000 distinct CDR3 sequences, nearly 45% of them singletons. The sample holds many counts of this clonotype. V dropped 6 bases and J dropped 4; count of bases not matched to a gene: 5. This CDR3 spans 13 amino acids. The sequenced sample was peripheral blood or thyroid tissue (not recorded which). This clonotype was obtained from an adult man with Graves' disease, either hyperthyroidism or ophthalmopathy (not recorded which). The chain employs TRBV12-3 or TRBV12-4 and TRBJ1-2; 7 nucleotides match TRBD1. The CDR3 loop is CASSFGTVYGYTF. The CDR3, as DNA: TGTGCCAGCAGCTTCGGGACAGTCTATGGCTACACCTTC.